This TCR beta chain emerged from a study of vaccination effects on CD4 cells after COVID-19. Study-level information: Cultivation was performed at a few million PBMC per well with roughly 9.2 IU/ml IL-2 and roughly 9.9 ug/ml peptides added.

Assay: immunoSEQ multiplex PCR; the TCRdb copy retains only in-frame clones and omits some. The sample lists tens of thousands of clones; roughly 75% were seen once. General study findings and limits: Nearly all vaccine-induced clones in healthy recipients recognized only SARS-CoV-2.

Looked up from germline, CDR1 is SGHKS and CDR2 is YYEKEE (reference sequence). With 3 bases removed from V and 4 bases from J, the gap between germline ends came to 13 bases. The CDR3 has 14 residues. CD4+ T cells were isolated after around ten days of culture. Nucleocapsid antibodies were negative in the vaccine recipients, who had never had SARS-CoV-2 infection. This clone came up once. Its antigen remains unidentified. The V gene is TRBV5-5, the J gene TRBJ1-1; D is uncertain. The receptor's source is a human donor who received a COVID-19 vaccine. The starting material was CD4+ T cells from PBMCs cultured without peptide, obtained before COVID-19 vaccination. CDR3 sequence: CASSWDLGVTEAFF. The CDR3 nucleotides are TGTGCCAGCAGCTGGGATCTCGGTGTCACTGAAGCTTTCTTT. The whole variable domain, filled in from reference TRBV5-5 and TRBJ1-1, reads DAGVTQSPTHLIKTRGQQVTLRCSPISGHKSVSWYQQVLGQGPQFIFQYYEKEERGRGNFPDRFSARQFPNYSSELNVNALLLGDSALYLCASSWDLGVTEAFFGQGTRLTVV.